The following is a T cell receptor (beta chain) sequence with its context. This sample was included in a study of OX40 agonist ivuxolimab in advanced cancers. Looking at the study overall: Given to patients was ivuxolimab, an agonistic anti-OX40 (CD134) antibody.

The data were produced by immunoSEQ multiplex PCR, yet TCRdb's version contains in-frame clones alone and is incomplete. Of 85,000 to 95,000 clones in the sample, roughly 89% were seen once. Sampling of blood occurred at baseline, cycle 4 day 1, and cycle 7 day 1. This CDR3 region has 12 residues. The germline V gene encodes CDR1 SNHLY and CDR2 FYNNEI. With 7 bases removed from V and 8 bases from J, the gap between germline ends came to 13 bases. The input for sequencing was CD4+ or CD8+ T cells sorted from blood, taken in a trial of the OX40 agonist ivuxolimab. This clonotype was sampled from an adult with an advanced solid tumor such as melanoma, head and neck, liver or kidney cancer. The chain links TRBV2 to TRBJ2-3; the D call may be TRBD1 or TRBD2 (5 bases each). This CDR3 is CASTLPRGTQYF. Written as DNA, the CDR3 is TGTGCCAGCACTCTCCCGAGGGGTACGCAGTATTTT.